This TCR beta chain is drawn from a study of T cells in Graves' hyperthyroidism and ophthalmopathy. The CDR3 regions of TCR beta were amplified from RNA transcripts. The TCR CDR3 first-round RT-PCR relied on the HTBI primer set. A single record per CDR3 protein comes from TCRdb applying MiXCR to the multiplex PCR reads. This sample has about 840,000 distinct CDR3 sequences; 38% occur once, and the top ten carry around 10%. This CDR3 is built from 15 residues. V gave up 2 bases and J gave up 5 bases, with 11 bases separating them. Germline assignment: CDR1 SGHNT and CDR2 YYREEE (reference sequence). This chain joins TRBV5-4 and TRBJ2-6; maybe TRBD1 (6 bases). The TCR comes from a man younger than 35 with Graves' hyperthyroidism. Sequences were obtained from blood. CDR3 DNA sequence: TGTGCCAGCAGCTTACTACAGGGTCGGGCCAACGTCCTGACTTTC. Amino acid sequence: CASSLLQGRANVLTF.